This passage covers 20 T cell receptor beta chains from one sample sequenced in a study of T-cell memory formation after mild COVID-19. Via MiXCR, TCRdb re-called the 5' RACE reads, giving one row per CDR3 protein. The table shows approximately 98,000 distinct CDR3 sequences, with 15% to 20% occurring only once. The sample comprised PBMCs or a T cell subset sorted from them (not recorded which). The receptors come from a man aged 18 to 35 who had mild COVID-19 (a few samples of this study predate the infection). Cell type and time point are not known.

This clonotype has only a few counts. V gene TRBV5-1 combines with J gene TRBJ2-7; a weak D match, TRBD1 (7 bases). Trimming shortened V by 4 bases and J by 4 bases, and 24 bases separated the two germline ends. The CDR3 totals 17 residues. The V gene's germline CDR1 is SGHRS and CDR2 YFSETQ. This CDR3 reads CASSEPGGRGNSYEQYF. Written as DNA, the CDR3 is TGCGCCAGCAGCGAGCCAGGGGGTCGGGGGAACTCTTACGAGCAGTACTTC.

The rearrangement joins TRBV7-2 to TRBJ2-5; possibly TRBD2 for D (6 bases). Germline V CDR1 and CDR2: SGHTA, FQGNSA. The CDR3 has 11 amino acids. V lost 4 bases and J 7 bases, leaving 7 bases between the germline ends. The CDR3 DNA reads TGTGCCAGCAGCTCGGAGGGGACCCAGTACTTC. This codes for CASSSEGTQYF.

This rearrangement joins TRBV18 to TRBJ2-5, with unresolved D. Trimming shortened V by 6 bases and J by 0 bases, and 11 bases separated the two germline ends. The germline gives CDR1 KGHSH, CDR2 LQKENI. The CDR3 covers 14 residues. The CDR3 sequence: CASSGPPDQETQYF. The CDR3 nucleotides are TGTGCCAGCTCCGGTCCACCGGACCAAGAGACCCAGTACTTC.

This clonotype was detected ten times or more. The V and J genes are TRBV10-3 and TRBJ2-7, with unresolved D. Between the trimmed V and J ends, which lost 8 bases and 7 bases, there was a span of 15 bases. Germline V gene data show CDR1 as ENHRY and CDR2 as SYGVKD. The CDR3 runs to 12 residues. The CDR3 region is CAIAGDAGEQYV. The CDR3 coding sequence is TGTGCCATCGCAGGTGACGCTGGGGAGCAGTACGTC.

This clonotype has a single count. The chain joins TRBV28 to TRBJ1-5; D is unclear. CDR3 size: 12 residues. Trimming cost V 2 bases and J 5 bases, with 4 bases left between them. CDR1 and CDR2 from the germline V gene are MDHEN and SYDVKM. CDR3 sequence reads: CASSLRDQPQHF. CDR3 nucleotide sequence: TGTGCCAGCAGTTTACGAGATCAGCCCCAGCATTTT.

The chain has TRBV7-2 and TRBJ2-7; 9 bases are a match to TRBD2. The length of the CDR3 is 16 residues. Germline CDR1 and CDR2: SGHTA and FQGNSA. V was pared by 2 bases and J by 6 bases, with 11 bases of the junction left unmatched. In nucleotides, the CDR3 is TGTGCCAGCAGCTTATGGGGTCTAGCGGGGAGGGGCGAGCAGTACTTC. Translation: CASSLWGLAGRGEQYF.

This clonotype was observed a handful of times. The chain recombines TRBV12-3 or TRBV12-4 with TRBJ2-1; TRBD2 matches at 10 bases. The junction had 4 bases not matched to a gene; V was cut back by 3 bases and J by 5 bases. The CDR3 runs 15 residues. CDR3 protein: CASSFSGGTHNEQFF. CDR3 coding DNA: TGTGCCAGCAGTTTTAGCGGGGGGACTCACAATGAGCAGTTCTTC.

The CDR3 loop reads CASSRLSGNTIYF. The CDR3, as DNA: TGTGCCAGCTCCAGGCTCTCTGGAAACACCATATATTTT. The J gene is TRBJ1-3, the V gene TRBV6-6; D gene uncertain. CDR1 and CDR2 from the germline V gene are MNHNY and SVGAGI (reference sequence). The CDR3 is 13 amino acids. The ends were cut back, 8 bases at V and 0 bases at J, with 8 bases in the middle.

The chain carries TRBV7-2 and TRBJ2-5; maybe TRBD1 (5 bases). Trimming stripped 4 bases from V and 2 bases from J, with 8 bases between. CDR1 SGHTA and CDR2 FQGNSA come from the germline V gene. The CDR3 consists of 13 residues. The CDR3 spells CASSSDRQETQYF. CDR3 in DNA: TGTGCCAGCAGCTCCGACAGACAAGAGACCCAGTACTTC.

The V call is TRBV4-2, the J call TRBJ1-6; D is ambiguous. Germline V lookup: CDR1 LGHNA, CDR2 YNFKEQ. V lost 0 bases and J lost 5, with 8 bases in between. There are 15 residues in the CDR3. Here the CDR3 DNA reads TGTGCCAGCAGCCAAGATTCCCGGAATAATTCACCCCTCCACTTT. It specifies CASSQDSRNNSPLHF.

A few counts support this clonotype. This chain joins TRBV20-1 and TRBJ2-5; tentative D call: TRBD1 (6 bases). Trimming took off 0 bases at V and 2 bases at J, with 10 bases between the two ends. The germline CDR1 and CDR2 sequences are DFQATT and SNEGSKA (reference sequence). The CDR3 totals 14 residues. Written as DNA, the CDR3 is TGCAGTGCTAGAGACGGGACAACTCAAGAGACCCAGTACTTC. Amino acids: CSARDGTTQETQYF.

This clonotype appeared a few times. The CDR3 loop reads CASSLRQKNSPLHF. The CDR3 bases are TGTGCCAGCAGTTTACGGCAGAAAAATTCACCCCTCCACTTT. The chain joins TRBV12-3 or TRBV12-4 to TRBJ1-6; D is unresolved. This CDR3 spans 14 amino acids. V lost 2 bases and J lost 7, with 9 bases in between.

The chain combines TRBV12-3 or TRBV12-4 with TRBJ2-5, with 8 nucleotides matching TRBD2. V lost 10 bases and J lost 4; bases outside the gene matches: 5. CDR3 length: 12 amino acids. The CDR3 sequence is CATGLVPETQYF. In DNA form, the CDR3 reads TGTGCCACGGGACTAGTGCCAGAGACCCAGTACTTC.

This chain joins TRBV6-2 or TRBV6-3 and TRBJ1-5; perhaps TRBD1 as D (5 bases). The length of the CDR3 is 15 residues. Germline CDR1 is MNHEY and CDR2 is SVGEGT. V lost 5 bases and J 4 bases, leaving 15 bases between the germline ends. In nucleotides, the CDR3 is TGTGCCAGCAGTCGTGACGGGACGGCTAATCAGCCCCAGCATTTT. Its protein product is CASSRDGTANQPQHF.

In this sample, this clonotype turned up many times. Relative to the germline gene, one junction end is altered; a read error may explain this. The chain joins TRBV5-1 to TRBJ2-7; TRBD1 matches at 8 bases. The germline gives CDR1 SGHRS, CDR2 YFSETQ. This CDR3 has 13 amino acids. The DNA for the CDR3 is TGCGCCAGCAGCCTCGGAACCGGGACAGGAGACCTATTC. This encodes CASSLGTGTGDLF.

The chain has TRBV12-3 or TRBV12-4 and TRBJ2-5, with D tentatively TRBD1 (5 bases). V dropped 4 bases and J dropped 1 base, with 13 bases sitting between them. The CDR3 has 15 residues. The CDR3 is CASSWGYDVQETQYF. The CDR3 bases are TGTGCCAGCAGTTGGGGCTATGACGTCCAAGAGACCCAGTACTTC.

The table lists this clonotype with a few counts. J is TRBJ2-1 and V is TRBV12-3 or TRBV12-4; possibly TRBD2 for D (6 bases). Trimming took off 5 bases at V and 4 bases at J, with 15 bases between the two ends. CDR3 length: 15 amino acids. The CDR3 nucleotides read TGTGCCAGCAGTCCCTCCCGCGGGGAATACAATGAGCAGTTCTTC. It specifies CASSPSRGEYNEQFF.

This clonotype has just a few counts. The V gene is TRBV9, the J gene TRBJ1-2; D gene ambiguous. Trimming took 5 bases from V and 2 from J, leaving 7 bases between them. The CDR3 has 12 residues. Looked up from germline, CDR1 is SGDLS and CDR2 is YYNGEE. The CDR3 reads CASSSENYGYTF. CDR3 DNA sequence: TGTGCCAGCAGTTCCGAAAACTATGGCTACACCTTC.

The V and J genes are TRBV11-2 and TRBJ2-5, with a possible D match to TRBD2 (6 bases). Germline lookup yields CDR1 SGHAT and CDR2 FQNNGV. Trimming pared 3 bases from V and 2 bases from J, leaving 10 bases between. This CDR3 spans 14 amino acids. CDR3 sequence reads: CASSFFGGQETQYF. CDR3 nucleotides: TGTGCCAGCAGCTTCTTCGGGGGACAAGAGACCCAGTACTTC. Variable domain in full (rest from reference TRBV11-2 and TRBJ2-5): EAGVAQSPRYKIIEKRQSVAFWCNPISGHATLYWYQQILGQGPKLLIQFQNNGVVDDSQLPKDRFSAERLKGVDSTLKIQPAKLEDSAVYLCASSFFGGQETQYFGPGTRLLVL.

This chain links TRBV6-6 with TRBJ2-7; the match to TRBD1 covers 8 bases. This CDR3 comprises 13 residues. Trimming removed 5 bases from V and 5 bases from J; junction bases left unmatched: 5. CDR1 is MNHNY and CDR2 is SVGAGI in the germline V gene (reference sequence). CDR3 sequence (DNA): TGTGCCAGCAGTCGACTGACAGGGGACGAGCAGTACGTC. Amino acid sequence: CASSRLTGDEQYV.